This T cell receptor beta chain was captured by sequencing in a study of blood T cell repertoires in COVID-19. Study summary: The cDNA or gDNA used as material had been derived from T cells, B-cell-depleted T cells, or PBMCs.

The V gene lost 3 bases and the J gene lost 3 bases, with 9 bases spanning the gap. There are 13 residues in the CDR3. Per the study methods: Amplification of reference gene primers was used by the study to estimate nucleated cell counts. Generated by immunoSEQ multiplex PCR, the TCRdb table keeps only in-frame clones and is missing some. That table furnishes V, J and clone size, whereas the DNA furnished D and trimming. In the table there are 250,000 to 400,000 clones, more than 75% of which are singletons. The chain combines TRBV12-3 or TRBV12-4 with TRBJ2-7, with a tentative D call TRBD1 (6 bases). This sequence originates from a man aged 45-65 years with active or convalescent COVID-19. Sample: peripheral blood. This chain's CDR3 is CASSFTGNYEQYF. The CDR3 DNA reads TGTGCCAGCAGTTTTACAGGGAACTACGAGCAGTACTTC.